The T cell receptor (beta chain) under discussion was sequenced for a study of CD8+CD57+ T cells in acquired aplastic anemia. Whoever was chosen for sequencing had shown CD8+CD57+ cell expansion by flow cytometry. No therapy was given to patients before blood sampling. The use of genomic DNA as template underpinned the TCR beta VDJ and CDR3 profiling. Via MiXCR, TCRdb re-called the reads, giving one row per CDR3 protein. Of more than 150,000 distinct CDR3 sequences listed, over 40% were seen once; the top ten hold about 1.7%. Whole-study results and caveats: Patients and controls had in common 25 to 30 CD8+ CDR3 sequences.

The V gene's germline CDR1 is MGHDK and CDR2 SYGVNS. V gave up 4 bases and J gave up 6 bases, with 15 bases separating them. The CDR3 has 14 amino acids. As regards this clonotype: Antigen unknown.

The chain recombines TRBV25-1 with TRBJ1-2; perhaps TRBD1 as D (5 bases). The sequence came from a human donor with aplastic anemia. Sequencing was performed on sorted CD4+, CD8+, or CD8+CD57+ T cells (not recorded which) from PBMCs. In DNA form, the CDR3 reads TGTGCCAGCAGTGCCGCATTTCAGGGACATGGCTACACCTTC. Translation gives CASSAAFQGHGYTF.